Listed here is a single T cell receptor beta chain. Its antigen is as yet unknown. Samples were taken several times over chemoradiotherapy. This specimen comes from a study of chemoradiotherapy in HPV16-positive cancers. Findings and limits, study-wide: HPV-specific T cells were functionally defined from only a couple of HPV16-positive patients. Candidate HPV-specific clones and E7-related TCR motifs grew in tumor during treatment. HPV-responsive T-cell expansion during chemoradiotherapy was linked to improved recurrence-free survival in HPV16-positive patients.

The table came from immunoSEQ multiplex PCR; TCRdb's copy has only in-frame clones and leaves some out. The sample has tens of thousands of clones, approximately 94% seen once. V lost 6 bases and J lost 3, with 12 bases in between. The V gene's germline CDR1 is SQVTM and CDR2 ANQGSEA. The CDR3 loop spans 12 amino acids. The chain recombines TRBV29-1 with TRBJ2-7; possibly TRBD2 for D (5 bases). The specimen was collected from a patient who underwent chemoradiotherapy. The clonotype was recovered from a human donor with HPV-associated anogenital cancer. Written as DNA, the CDR3 is TGCAGCGTCCAGGCGGAGGTCTACGAGCAGTACTTC. Its protein product is CSVQAEVYEQYF.